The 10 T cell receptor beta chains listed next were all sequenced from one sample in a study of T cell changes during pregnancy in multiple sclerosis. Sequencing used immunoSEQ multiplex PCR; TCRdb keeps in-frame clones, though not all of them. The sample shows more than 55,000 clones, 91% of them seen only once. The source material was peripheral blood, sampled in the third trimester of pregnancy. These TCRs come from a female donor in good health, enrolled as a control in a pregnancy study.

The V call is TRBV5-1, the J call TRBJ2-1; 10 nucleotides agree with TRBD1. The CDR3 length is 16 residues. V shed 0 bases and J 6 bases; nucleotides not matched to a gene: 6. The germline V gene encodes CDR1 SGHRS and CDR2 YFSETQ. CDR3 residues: CASSLGAGTGANEQFF. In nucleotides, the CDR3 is TGCGCCAGCAGCTTGGGGGCCGGGACAGGGGCCAATGAGCAGTTCTTC.

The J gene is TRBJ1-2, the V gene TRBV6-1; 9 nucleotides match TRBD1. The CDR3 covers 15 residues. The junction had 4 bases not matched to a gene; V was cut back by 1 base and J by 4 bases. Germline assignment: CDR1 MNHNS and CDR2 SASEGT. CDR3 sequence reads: CASSEGQGVGYGYTF. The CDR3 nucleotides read TGTGCCAGCAGTGAAGGACAGGGGGTGGGCTATGGCTACACCTTC.

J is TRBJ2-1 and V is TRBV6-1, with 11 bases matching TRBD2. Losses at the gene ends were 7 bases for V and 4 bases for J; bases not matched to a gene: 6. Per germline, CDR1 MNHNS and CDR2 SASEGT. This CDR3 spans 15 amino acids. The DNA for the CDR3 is TGTGCCAGCATTACACTAGCGGGGGCTTACAATGAGCAGTTCTTC. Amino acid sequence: CASITLAGAYNEQFF.

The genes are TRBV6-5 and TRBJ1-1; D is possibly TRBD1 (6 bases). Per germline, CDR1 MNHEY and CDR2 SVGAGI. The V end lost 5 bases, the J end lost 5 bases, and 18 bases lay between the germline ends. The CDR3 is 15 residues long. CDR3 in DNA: TGTGCCAGCAGTCTCTCCTCAACAGGGTCTACTGAAGCTTTCTTT. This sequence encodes CASSLSSTGSTEAFF.

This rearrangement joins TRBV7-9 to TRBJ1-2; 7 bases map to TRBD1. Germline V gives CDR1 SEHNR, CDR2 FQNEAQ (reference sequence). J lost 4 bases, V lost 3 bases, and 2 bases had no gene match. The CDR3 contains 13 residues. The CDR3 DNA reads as TGTGCCAGCAGCTTCGACAGGGCCTATGGCTACACCTTC. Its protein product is CASSFDRAYGYTF.

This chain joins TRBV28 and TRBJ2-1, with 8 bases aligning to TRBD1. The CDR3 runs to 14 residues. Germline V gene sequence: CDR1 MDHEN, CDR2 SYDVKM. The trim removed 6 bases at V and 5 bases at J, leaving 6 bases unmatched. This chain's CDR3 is CASRTGDRNNEQFF. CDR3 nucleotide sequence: TGTGCCAGCAGGACGGGGGACAGGAACAATGAGCAGTTCTTC.

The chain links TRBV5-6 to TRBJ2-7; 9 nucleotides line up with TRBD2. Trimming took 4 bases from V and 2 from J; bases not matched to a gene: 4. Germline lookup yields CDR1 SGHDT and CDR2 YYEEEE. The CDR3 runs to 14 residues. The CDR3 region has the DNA TGTGCCAGCAGCAGGGGCGGGGGGGCCTACGAGCAGTACTTC. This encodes CASSRGGGAYEQYF.

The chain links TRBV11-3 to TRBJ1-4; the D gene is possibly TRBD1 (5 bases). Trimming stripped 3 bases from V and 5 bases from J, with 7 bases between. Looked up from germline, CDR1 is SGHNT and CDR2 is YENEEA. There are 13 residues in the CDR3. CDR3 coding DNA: TGTGCCAGCAGCTTGGGGCAGAATGAAAAACTGTTTTTT. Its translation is CASSLGQNEKLFF.

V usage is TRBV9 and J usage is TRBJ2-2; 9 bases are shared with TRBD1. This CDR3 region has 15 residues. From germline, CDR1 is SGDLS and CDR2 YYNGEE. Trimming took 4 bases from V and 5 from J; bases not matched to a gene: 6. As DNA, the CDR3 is TGTGCCAGCAGCATACAGGGGGCGGTTACCGGGGAGCTGTTTTTT. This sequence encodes CASSIQGAVTGELFF.

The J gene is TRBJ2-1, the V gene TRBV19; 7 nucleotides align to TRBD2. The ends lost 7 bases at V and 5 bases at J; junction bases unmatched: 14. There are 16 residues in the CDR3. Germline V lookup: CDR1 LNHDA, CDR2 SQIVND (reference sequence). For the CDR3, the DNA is TGTGCCAGTAACGCCGGGACTATCGTATCACACAATGAGCAGTTCTTC. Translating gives CASNAGTIVSHNEQFF.